Shown below are 19 T cell receptor beta chains from a single sample sequenced in a study of cytomegalovirus exposure and HLA in healthy donors. The study ran its PCR with 60 Vbeta and 13 Jbeta primers. Sequenced by immunoSEQ multiplex PCR; TCRdb stores in-frame clones only, minus some. Counted here are 110,000 to 150,000 clones, 75% occurring once; the ten biggest clones make up 6.5% to 9%. The specimen was PBMCs. These TCRs come from a man aged 25 to 40 in good health and CMV-seronegative.

The chain uses TRBV6-1 and TRBJ1-2; D may be TRBD1 (6 bases). Germline V gene sequence: CDR1 MNHNS, CDR2 SASEGT. Trimming took off 10 bases at V and 0 bases at J, with 18 bases between the two ends. There are 15 residues in the CDR3. The CDR3 sequence: CAMSSHRDSNYGYTF. The CDR3 nucleotides read TGTGCCATGAGCAGTCACAGGGATTCTAACTATGGCTACACCTTC.

The table lists this clone with a few counts. This chain uses TRBV4-2 with TRBJ2-5; TRBD2 matches 10 bases. The better agreement between TRBJ2-7 and the DNA end casts doubt on the J call. The CDR3 loop spans 18 amino acids. Germline V lookup: CDR1 LGHNA, CDR2 YNFKEQ. CDR3: CASSQGGSGRPRSYEQYF. The CDR3 DNA reads as TGTGCCAGCAGCCAAGGGGGTAGCGGGAGGCCCCGCTCCTACGAGCAGTACTTC.

The chain employs TRBV4-1 and TRBJ2-5, with 8 bases identical to TRBD2. CDR3 length: 12 amino acids. Germline CDR1 reads MGHRA; CDR2 reads YSYEKL. V gave up 4 bases and J gave up 11 bases; unmatched junction bases: 6. CDR3 DNA: TGCGCCAGCAGCCCGCCAGCGGGGGAGCAGTACTTC. Protein: CASSPPAGEQYF.

The genes are TRBV7-6 and TRBJ1-1, with D hard to call. This CDR3 comprises 15 residues. V was shortened by 1 base and J by 0 bases, with 9 bases between the two germline ends. Germline CDR1 is SGHVS and CDR2 is FNYEAQ. The CDR3 loop reads CASSLGPRMNTEAFF. DNA for the CDR3: TGTGCCAGCAGCTTAGGTCCGAGGATGAACACTGAAGCTTTCTTT.

This clone was recorded a few times. The genes are TRBV10-3 and TRBJ2-5; 8 nucleotides align to TRBD1. The CDR3 is 15 residues long. J lost 5 bases, V lost 4 bases, and 9 bases had no gene match. Germline V lookup: CDR1 ENHRY, CDR2 SYGVKD. CDR3 nucleotides: TGTGCCATCAGTGGACAGGGGTCCTCGGGGGAGACCCAGTACTTC. Translating it yields CAISGQGSSGETQYF.

The chain joins TRBV27 to TRBJ2-7, with D perhaps TRBD2 (6 bases). Trimming cost V 6 bases and J 3 bases, with 21 bases left between them. The length of the CDR3 is 16 residues. Germline V gene data show CDR1 as MNHEY and CDR2 as SMNVEV (reference sequence). The CDR3 is CASRTGLTTDDYEQYF. The CDR3 DNA is TGTGCCAGCAGGACGGGACTGACAACCGATGACTACGAGCAGTACTTC.

V and J are TRBV28 and TRBJ1-2; 9 bases align to TRBD1. CDR1 is MDHEN, CDR2 SYDVKM, per germline. J was trimmed by 4 bases and V by 8 bases; bases with no gene match: 8. The CDR3 is 14 amino acids. DNA of the CDR3: TGTGCCAGCGGGACCGGGACAGGGACCTATGGCTACACCTTC. It specifies CASGTGTGTYGYTF.

This rearrangement joins TRBV5-1 to TRBJ1-2, with D possibly matching TRBD1 (6 bases). In germline, CDR1 is SGHRS, CDR2 YFSETQ. CDR3 length: 13 residues. V lost 3 bases and J 6 bases, leaving 12 bases between the germline ends. The CDR3 sequence is CASSSTGFDGYTF. DNA of the CDR3: TGCGCCAGCAGCTCTACAGGGTTCGATGGCTACACCTTC. Full variable domain (missing parts from reference TRBV5-1 and TRBJ1-2): KAGVTQTPRYLIKTRGQQVTLSCSPISGHRSVSWYQQTPGQGLQFLFEYFSETQRNKGNFPGRFSGRQFSNSRSEMNVSTLELGDSALYLCASSSTGFDGYTFGSGTRLTVV.

The gene calls are TRBV11-2 and TRBJ2-7; TRBD1 might be the D (5 bases). The CDR3 has 13 residues. Trimming pared 1 base from V and 3 bases from J, leaving 7 bases between. Germline CDR1 SGHAT, CDR2 FQNNGV. The CDR3 reads CASSLGQNYEQYF. For the CDR3, the DNA is TGTGCCAGCAGCTTAGGACAGAACTACGAGCAGTACTTC.

This chain joins TRBV5-5 and TRBJ2-7; D gene ambiguous. Germline CDR1 and CDR2: SGHKS and YYEKEE (reference sequence). The V gene lost 4 bases and the J gene lost 3 bases, with 8 bases spanning the gap. This CDR3 is built from 12 residues. The CDR3 sequence: CASSEWSYEQYF. The CDR3 region has the DNA TGTGCCAGCAGCGAATGGAGCTACGAGCAGTACTTC.

The rearrangement uses TRBV7-6 and TRBJ1-4; possible D gene TRBD1, 5 bases. CDR1 SGHVS and CDR2 FNYEAQ come from the germline V gene. V shed 5 bases and J shed 0 bases, with 7 bases lying between them. The CDR3 has 14 amino acids. The CDR3 is CASSPGSTNEKLFF. CDR3 DNA sequence: TGTGCCAGCAGCCCAGGGTCAACTAATGAAAAACTGTTTTTT.

The V gene is TRBV25-1, the J gene TRBJ1-4; tentative D call: TRBD1 (5 bases). Germline lookup yields CDR1 MGHDK and CDR2 SYGVNS. V lost 4 bases, J lost 7 bases, and 10 bases lay in between. The CDR3 covers 13 residues. The CDR3 DNA follows: TGTGCCAGCAGTGCCGGGACTCTTGAAAAACTGTTTTTT. This encodes CASSAGTLEKLFF. The whole variable domain, remainder taken from reference TRBV25-1 and TRBJ1-4, is EADIYQTPRYLVIGTGKKITLECSQTMGHDKMYWYQQDPGMELHLIHYSYGVNSTEKGDLSSESTVSRIRTEHFPLTLESARPSHTSQYLCASSAGTLEKLFFGSGTQLSVL.

J is TRBJ1-5 and V is TRBV6-5; 7 nucleotides line up with TRBD1. Germline V gene data show CDR1 as MNHEY and CDR2 as SVGAGI. There are 14 residues in the CDR3. J lost 4 bases, V lost 6 bases, and 6 bases had no gene match. The CDR3 reads CASSSRGANQPQHF. CDR3 nucleotide sequence: TGTGCCAGCAGCTCCAGGGGGGCTAATCAGCCCCAGCATTTT.

This clone was counted between two and nine times. In DNA form, the CDR3 reads TGTGCCATCAACCTGGGGAGGATGAGCAATCAGCCCCAGCATTTT. Encoded protein: CAINLGRMSNQPQHF. The chain combines TRBV28 with TRBJ1-5; D not certain. V was trimmed by 10 bases and J by 1 base, leaving 17 bases between them. The germline CDR1 and CDR2 sequences are MDHEN and SYDVKM. The CDR3 totals 15 residues.

The chain recombines TRBV6-1 with TRBJ2-4, with a tentative D call TRBD1 (6 bases). The germline CDR1 and CDR2 sequences are MNHNS and SASEGT. The CDR3 totals 11 residues. The V end lost 11 bases, the J end lost 6 bases, and 11 bases lay between the germline ends. The CDR3: CAAGTRNIQYF. DNA for the CDR3: TGTGCCGCCGGGACAAGAAACATTCAGTACTTC.

V and J are TRBV6-1 and TRBJ1-6; 9 positions agree with TRBD1. Germline CDR1 is MNHNS and CDR2 is SASEGT. This CDR3 region has 13 residues. V shed 8 bases, J shed 10 bases, and the junction held 6 bases outside the gene matches. The CDR3 DNA reads TGTGCCAGCCGAGGGACAGGGCTATCACCCCTCCACTTT. Protein: CASRGTGLSPLHF.

V usage is TRBV6-1 and J usage is TRBJ2-5; TRBD2 aligns across 10 bases. The DNA end is more similar to TRBJ2-7, so the J call may be wrong. The CDR3 runs 14 residues. In germline, CDR1 is MNHNS, CDR2 SASEGT. The CDR3 DNA follows: TGTGCCAGCAGTGCCGGGACTAGCGTCTACGAGCAGTACTTC. Amino acid sequence: CASSAGTSVYEQYF.

The count of this clone is one. CDR3 amino acids: CASRTGGGVDTQYF. In DNA, the CDR3 is TGCGCCAGCAGGACAGGGGGCGGGGTGGATACGCAGTATTTT. This chain links TRBV5-1 with TRBJ2-3; 10 nucleotides line up with TRBD1. V was pared by 5 bases and J by 6 bases, with 6 bases of the junction left unmatched. Germline CDR1 is SGHRS and CDR2 is YFSETQ. The CDR3 runs 14 residues.

The chain carries TRBV6-1 and TRBJ2-7; D possibly corresponds to TRBD2 (5 bases). This CDR3 spans 12 amino acids. CDR1 is MNHNS, CDR2 SASEGT, per germline. Trimming stripped 8 bases from V and 6 bases from J, with 14 bases between. CDR3 in DNA: TGTGCCAGCCTCACGGAGGCGAGCGAGCAGTACTTC. Residues: CASLTEASEQYF.